This TCR beta chain was captured by sequencing in a study of T cell responses to AZD1222 COVID-19 vaccine. About this clone: The antigen remains undetermined.

Libraries were prepared by immunoSEQ multiplex PCR; TCRdb keeps only in-frame clonotypes and omits some of them. Of 120,000 to 150,000 clones listed, 80% to 85% were seen once; the top ten hold about 3.8%. V was clipped by 2 bases and J by 2 bases; unmatched bases: 10. Germline loops: CDR1 SQVTM, CDR2 ANQGSEA. The CDR3 has 16 residues. Whole-study results and caveats: At study baseline, merely about 6 AZD1222 recipients were seropositive.

This TCR was recovered from an adult in good health. This rearrangement joins TRBV29-1 to TRBJ2-3; 7 nucleotides match TRBD1. Material: peripheral blood, obtained on day 0 of MenACWY control vaccination. The CDR3 region has the DNA TGCAGCGTTGAAAGGCGGCCACAGGGGAACACAGATACGCAGTATTTT. Its protein is CSVERRPQGNTDTQYF.